This T cell receptor beta chain was identified in a study of cytomegalovirus exposure and HLA in healthy donors (dated by TCRdb to 2016 to 2017). With regard to the full study: An earlier analysis of several hundred of the donors reported over 250 Gb of sequence data and some 110 million unique TCR beta sequences obtained from about 170 million T cells. Roughly 300 gigabases of sequencing data and approximately 92 million unique TCR sequences made up an early release that covered nearly 650 HLA-typed donors. The genetic ancestry cluster associated with self-reported Caucasian donors included over 80% of the roughly 380 genotyped donors. The aim of the study was to test whether cataloging public T cell receptors could identify signatures of past pathogen exposure. Using immunosequencing, the study profiled T cell repertoires from 550 to 750 subjects and related those repertoires to cytomegalovirus serostatus. In addition to the first cohort of around 670 subjects, a separate validation cohort of 120 different subjects was used. The study combined high-throughput TCR immunosequencing, statistical association of individual TCRs with disease status, and machine learning to predict cytomegalovirus infection status. To study patterns of TCR occurrence, a later analysis re-analyzed previously published TCR beta repertoires from 550 to 800 donors and added high-resolution HLA genotyping. Rather than using new phenotypic data, the later analysis identified candidate immune exposures from TCR beta sequences and from how often those sequences occurred across donors. To decide whether each TCR beta V gene segment behaved as functional or pseudogenic, an earlier analysis of fewer than 750 of the donors relied on high-throughput TCR beta sequencing. Donor age, sex, ethnicity and CMV serostatus were collected together with the repertoire data. Genome-wide SNP genotypes for about 60% of the roughly 670 donors were used in a later genetic analysis, which treated that subset as a discovery cohort. Every discovery cohort repertoire had been produced on one sequencing platform. Both class I and class II loci were covered by HLA typing, at four-digit resolution. Typing coverage differed by locus: A, B, C, DRB1 and DQB1 were typed in roughly 629-630 donors, DQA1 in 500 to 550, DPA1 in 600 to 610, and DPB1 in 472. Because of strong linkage in the cohort, roughly five DR-DQ haplotypes were treated as single units for association and clustering. Among about 400 genotyped donors of the cohort, an average of about 240,000 unique TCR beta nucleotide sequences was sequenced per donor, of which roughly 17% were non-productive.

The library came from the immunoSEQ multiplex PCR assay. For the multiplex PCR, a mixture combining 60 forward primers for TCR Vbeta segments and 13 reverse primers for TCR Jbeta segments was used. The CDR3 region of rearranged TCR beta genes was amplified from genomic DNA by a multiplex PCR assay. On the Illumina HiSeq System, the amplified TCR beta libraries were sequenced as 87-base-pair reads. The published analysis was carried out like this. A later analysis counted tens of millions of unique TCR beta chains across the 550 to 750 repertoires, and roughly 9.9 million of these chains were shared by at least two donors. A nearest-neighbor algorithm error-corrected the raw reads and collapsed the reads into unique sequences, merging closely related sequences to remove PCR and sequencing errors. V, D and J gene segments were assigned by aligning CDR3 sequences to IMGT reference sequences. Each retained sequence needed at least a six-nucleotide match to both a V gene segment and a J gene segment. Rearrangements were classified as productive when the CDR3 lacked stop codons and remained in frame with V and J, and all other rearrangements were classified as non-productive. Following IMGT convention, CDR3 was defined as the stretch from the second conserved V-encoded cysteine up to the conserved J-encoded phenylalanine. The earlier analysis of some 600 of the donors excluded sequences that lacked an unambiguous match to a single V gene segment. In an earlier analysis of 587 of the donors, V segments were called functional above 56.7% productive rearrangements and were called segregating when the between-donor standard deviation exceeded 5%. A statistical classification framework was built for diagnosing cytomegalovirus status from the catalog of TCR beta chain sequences. In a later analysis, TCR nucleotide sequences were compared against IMGT/GENE-DB human TR gene sequences so that V and J genes could be assigned. Using the TCRdist pipeline, a later analysis assigned CDR3 sequences along with most-parsimonious VDJ recombination scenarios. In a later analysis, each TCR beta chain was defined by its CDR3 amino acid sequence together with its V-gene family, and reads without a unique V-gene family were excluded. In a later analysis, nearly 600 highly shared, low-generation-probability nucleotide sequences were removed to address suspected cross-contamination and a sequencing artifact. A later analysis calculated a clonal expansion index for each public chain from normalized within-repertoire ranks of inferred template counts. A later analysis computed generation probabilities with a VDJ recombination model fitted to out-of-frame rearrangements, and checked the results against IGoR. Hypergeometric tests were used in a later analysis to score TCR-TCR, TCR-HLA and TCR-CMV co-occurrence, with a repertoire-size bias correction applied to the TCR pairs. In a later analysis, false discovery rates were estimated by permuting HLA or CMV assignments 20 times. In a later analysis, co-occurring TCRs were grouped using DBSCAN, and TCRdist sequence similarity was added for clustering within HLA-allele-positive subsets. For co-occurrence clustering, repertoires with fewer than 30,000 or more than 120,000 public chains were excluded, along with five repertoires with anomalous nucleotide sharing. TCRdb took this table from immuneACCESS and kept in-frame rearrangements with V and J called. Such tables lack part of the clones; where checked against another copy, unresolved V genes explain under half of the gap, and the rest is unexplained. Clone size and V and J calls were adopted from that table, with D and trimming inferred from the DNA. Within this sample are about 170,000 clones, with more than 60% of them counted one time only. The ten largest clones take up 2% to 2.5% of the sample.

The cohort comprised under 700 healthy bone marrow donors. At the time of sampling, all cohort members were nominally healthy, though unrecorded immune exposures were likely present. Of the approximately 670 cohort members, about 290 had a positive CMV serostatus and 350 to 450 had a negative one, while no CMV serostatus was recorded for the donor. Every donor gave a peripheral blood sample, and the peripheral blood mononuclear cells from that sample were used for TCR beta sequencing. The Qiagen DNeasy Blood Extraction Kit was used to extract genomic DNA from the blood cell samples. Reading the germline V gene gives CDR1 KGHSH and CDR2 LQKENI. Including the terminal cysteine and phenylalanine, the CDR3 comprises 13 residues. Solely the CDR3 DNA is kept, with 39 bases framed from the first base. V loses 3 bases of germline sequence and J loses 0 bases, and the interval between the two ends is 4 bases.

Only a few counts were recorded for this clone. Its antigen specificity is not known. No base qualities exist here, and no much larger clone lies one base off it. General conclusions and limits of the study: Presence/absence analyses assumed roughly uniform sequencing depth across donors, an assumption that may not hold. A further reported finding was that TCR beta sequences accurately predicted the HLA-A and HLA-B alleles for most subjects in the first cohort. A group of highly shared sequence variants was considered likely to be a technical artifact of the sequencing pipeline. When HLA alleles, especially DR and DQ, strongly co-occurred, TCR associations were difficult to assign to individual alleles. Correlated functional status among segregating V segments might be attributable to linkage disequilibrium, but an unknown experimental factor could not be ruled out. A few of the identified cytomegalovirus-associated TCR beta chains were confirmed in vitro to be specific for cytomegalovirus antigens. In this cohort, only TCR beta chains were sequenced, and detectable features were limited by the absence of alpha or paired-chain data. According to a later analysis, most CMV-associated TCR beta chains appeared to be HLA-restricted, and the HLA associations seemed to be driven largely by CMV exposure. Because HLA typing was missing for some donors at each locus, association tests included only the typed subset. A later analysis associated 16,951 TCR beta sequences with specific HLA alleles at a false discovery rate of 0.05. A later analysis reported that several top co-occurrence clusters appeared linked to parvovirus B19, influenza, CMV and Epstein-Barr virus. Compared with equally common non-associated chains, HLA-associated TCR beta chains in a later analysis were more clonally expanded and had lower generation probabilities. Immune exposure information for the cohort was limited to CMV serostatus. An association between a missense DCLRE1C variant and V-gene and J-gene trimming of TCR beta chains was found in a later genetic analysis and replicated in an independent cohort. The 87-base-pair reads could not distinguish some IMGT-functional V segments, including TRBV6-2 and TRBV6-3, so those segments were excluded. The earlier analysis of around 600 of the donors excluded 15 to 20 rarely observed V segments, including chromosome 9 orphons, because counts were too low. Broadly in line with IMGT annotations, most TCR beta V segments showed up in productive rearrangements about 87% or about 30% of the time in an earlier analysis of around 550 of the donors. While some public TCRs were present in many individuals, most TCR sequences turned up only very rarely across donors. A total of 164 TCR beta chains were listed by the study as associated with cytomegalovirus. The authors suggested that the approach could potentially be generalized to other disease states and immunological phenotypes. In a later analysis, the rate of TCR association differed among HLA loci, with DRB1 alleles having the most associated TCRs and HLA-C alleles having the fewest. According to a later genetic analysis, donors in an Asian-associated ancestry cluster had fewer N-insertions in productive TCRs than the roughly 660-donor mean. The classifier was reported to diagnose cytomegalovirus status with high specificity and sensitivity in both the original cohort and the validation cohort.

The sequence joins TRBV18 to TRBJ2-3; there is no confident call for the D gene. The sequencing sample was made of PBMCs. The clonotype was recovered from a human donor in good health. In nucleotides, the sequence is TGTGCCAGCTCACCGACTAGCACAGATACGCAGTATTTT. Its coded protein is CASSPTSTDTQYF.